This is a list of T cell receptor beta chains from one sample in a study of blood T cell repertoires in COVID-19. Using immunoSEQ multiplex PCR, the repertoire was profiled, and TCRdb retains in-frame clones only, with some absent. Altogether some 180,000 clones are present, about 88% being singletons, with the ten largest covering roughly 2.4%. The sample was peripheral blood. Source of these receptors: a woman of 80 years or more with COVID-19, enrolled during active disease. Each CDR3 is given without its conserved first and last residue. The listing skips clone size in some rows; elsewhere it reads once, few, many or a size class.

v_gene: TRBV5-1; j_gene: TRBJ1-1; abundance: NA; CDR3aa: ASSLARGVGNTEAF
v_gene: TRBV6-5; j_gene: TRBJ1-2; abundance: NA; CDR3aa: ASSFDRGEIGYT
v_gene: TRBV3-1/TRBV3-2; j_gene: TRBJ1-2; abundance: NA; CDR3aa: ASSQVGGRYGYT
v_gene: TRBV25-1; j_gene: TRBJ1-4; abundance: few; CDR3aa: ASSEAPDRRYNEKLF
v_gene: TRBV28; j_gene: TRBJ1-4; abundance: NA; CDR3aa: ASSFSGDLSEKLF
v_gene: TRBV6-5; j_gene: TRBJ1-2; abundance: NA; CDR3aa: ASSYSRQGNYGYT
v_gene: TRBV7-9; j_gene: TRBJ1-4; abundance: NA; CDR3aa: ASAQGPTNEKLF
v_gene: TRBV4-3; j_gene: TRBJ2-1; abundance: NA; CDR3aa: ASSQQGMSSYNEQF
v_gene: TRBV6-5; j_gene: TRBJ2-3; abundance: many; CDR3aa: ASSGLANTDTQY
v_gene: TRBV5-1; j_gene: TRBJ1-6; abundance: once; CDR3aa: ASSNGQGPGSPLH
v_gene: TRBV10-3; j_gene: TRBJ2-1; abundance: NA; CDR3aa: AISDRDRDNEQF
v_gene: TRBV7-9; j_gene: TRBJ1-5; abundance: NA; CDR3aa: ASSPGGNQPQH
v_gene: TRBV12-3/TRBV12-4; j_gene: TRBJ1-4; abundance: once; CDR3aa: ASTFQGEEKLF
v_gene: TRBV3-1/TRBV3-2; j_gene: TRBJ2-5; abundance: NA; CDR3aa: ASSQAMSQY
v_gene: TRBV5-6; j_gene: TRBJ2-3; abundance: NA; CDR3aa: ASSLTRTDTQY
v_gene: TRBV7-2; j_gene: TRBJ1-4; abundance: NA; CDR3aa: ASSASSTNEKLF
v_gene: TRBV5-1; j_gene: TRBJ1-2; abundance: NA; CDR3aa: ASSLRSAGLSGYT
v_gene: TRBV9; j_gene: TRBJ2-7; abundance: few; CDR3aa: ASSVGQAPYEQY
v_gene: TRBV7-2; j_gene: TRBJ1-1; abundance: NA; CDR3aa: ASSLIFRDGRPEAF
v_gene: TRBV5-8; j_gene: TRBJ2-7; abundance: NA; CDR3aa: ASPVPPTDHEQY
v_gene: TRBV28; j_gene: TRBJ1-1; abundance: NA; CDR3aa: ASRPTTGLMNTEAF
v_gene: TRBV14; j_gene: TRBJ2-7; abundance: NA; CDR3aa: ASSQKGLAVYEQY
v_gene: TRBV4-3; j_gene: TRBJ2-2; abundance: NA; CDR3aa: ASSPSMRWREGVHTGELF
v_gene: TRBV5-4; j_gene: TRBJ2-1; abundance: NA; CDR3aa: ASSSRRLAGNDEQF
v_gene: TRBV4-1; j_gene: TRBJ2-2; abundance: few; CDR3aa: ASSQLLLATGELF
v_gene: TRBV6-2/TRBV6-3; j_gene: TRBJ2-5; abundance: NA; CDR3aa: ASSHSPLRVTAAKETQY
v_gene: TRBV7-2; j_gene: TRBJ2-2; abundance: NA; CDR3aa: ASSPLAGRGELF
v_gene: TRBV7-9; j_gene: TRBJ1-1; abundance: NA; CDR3aa: ASRDFSNTEAF
v_gene: TRBV28; j_gene: TRBJ2-1; abundance: NA; CDR3aa: ASWASGSGREQF
v_gene: TRBV4-3; j_gene: TRBJ1-2; abundance: NA; CDR3aa: ASSQVGSDKAHT
v_gene: TRBV5-4; j_gene: TRBJ2-7; abundance: NA; CDR3aa: ASSSYGTGRSYEQY
v_gene: TRBV5-1; j_gene: TRBJ2-3; abundance: NA; CDR3aa: ASSLGRQGNTQY